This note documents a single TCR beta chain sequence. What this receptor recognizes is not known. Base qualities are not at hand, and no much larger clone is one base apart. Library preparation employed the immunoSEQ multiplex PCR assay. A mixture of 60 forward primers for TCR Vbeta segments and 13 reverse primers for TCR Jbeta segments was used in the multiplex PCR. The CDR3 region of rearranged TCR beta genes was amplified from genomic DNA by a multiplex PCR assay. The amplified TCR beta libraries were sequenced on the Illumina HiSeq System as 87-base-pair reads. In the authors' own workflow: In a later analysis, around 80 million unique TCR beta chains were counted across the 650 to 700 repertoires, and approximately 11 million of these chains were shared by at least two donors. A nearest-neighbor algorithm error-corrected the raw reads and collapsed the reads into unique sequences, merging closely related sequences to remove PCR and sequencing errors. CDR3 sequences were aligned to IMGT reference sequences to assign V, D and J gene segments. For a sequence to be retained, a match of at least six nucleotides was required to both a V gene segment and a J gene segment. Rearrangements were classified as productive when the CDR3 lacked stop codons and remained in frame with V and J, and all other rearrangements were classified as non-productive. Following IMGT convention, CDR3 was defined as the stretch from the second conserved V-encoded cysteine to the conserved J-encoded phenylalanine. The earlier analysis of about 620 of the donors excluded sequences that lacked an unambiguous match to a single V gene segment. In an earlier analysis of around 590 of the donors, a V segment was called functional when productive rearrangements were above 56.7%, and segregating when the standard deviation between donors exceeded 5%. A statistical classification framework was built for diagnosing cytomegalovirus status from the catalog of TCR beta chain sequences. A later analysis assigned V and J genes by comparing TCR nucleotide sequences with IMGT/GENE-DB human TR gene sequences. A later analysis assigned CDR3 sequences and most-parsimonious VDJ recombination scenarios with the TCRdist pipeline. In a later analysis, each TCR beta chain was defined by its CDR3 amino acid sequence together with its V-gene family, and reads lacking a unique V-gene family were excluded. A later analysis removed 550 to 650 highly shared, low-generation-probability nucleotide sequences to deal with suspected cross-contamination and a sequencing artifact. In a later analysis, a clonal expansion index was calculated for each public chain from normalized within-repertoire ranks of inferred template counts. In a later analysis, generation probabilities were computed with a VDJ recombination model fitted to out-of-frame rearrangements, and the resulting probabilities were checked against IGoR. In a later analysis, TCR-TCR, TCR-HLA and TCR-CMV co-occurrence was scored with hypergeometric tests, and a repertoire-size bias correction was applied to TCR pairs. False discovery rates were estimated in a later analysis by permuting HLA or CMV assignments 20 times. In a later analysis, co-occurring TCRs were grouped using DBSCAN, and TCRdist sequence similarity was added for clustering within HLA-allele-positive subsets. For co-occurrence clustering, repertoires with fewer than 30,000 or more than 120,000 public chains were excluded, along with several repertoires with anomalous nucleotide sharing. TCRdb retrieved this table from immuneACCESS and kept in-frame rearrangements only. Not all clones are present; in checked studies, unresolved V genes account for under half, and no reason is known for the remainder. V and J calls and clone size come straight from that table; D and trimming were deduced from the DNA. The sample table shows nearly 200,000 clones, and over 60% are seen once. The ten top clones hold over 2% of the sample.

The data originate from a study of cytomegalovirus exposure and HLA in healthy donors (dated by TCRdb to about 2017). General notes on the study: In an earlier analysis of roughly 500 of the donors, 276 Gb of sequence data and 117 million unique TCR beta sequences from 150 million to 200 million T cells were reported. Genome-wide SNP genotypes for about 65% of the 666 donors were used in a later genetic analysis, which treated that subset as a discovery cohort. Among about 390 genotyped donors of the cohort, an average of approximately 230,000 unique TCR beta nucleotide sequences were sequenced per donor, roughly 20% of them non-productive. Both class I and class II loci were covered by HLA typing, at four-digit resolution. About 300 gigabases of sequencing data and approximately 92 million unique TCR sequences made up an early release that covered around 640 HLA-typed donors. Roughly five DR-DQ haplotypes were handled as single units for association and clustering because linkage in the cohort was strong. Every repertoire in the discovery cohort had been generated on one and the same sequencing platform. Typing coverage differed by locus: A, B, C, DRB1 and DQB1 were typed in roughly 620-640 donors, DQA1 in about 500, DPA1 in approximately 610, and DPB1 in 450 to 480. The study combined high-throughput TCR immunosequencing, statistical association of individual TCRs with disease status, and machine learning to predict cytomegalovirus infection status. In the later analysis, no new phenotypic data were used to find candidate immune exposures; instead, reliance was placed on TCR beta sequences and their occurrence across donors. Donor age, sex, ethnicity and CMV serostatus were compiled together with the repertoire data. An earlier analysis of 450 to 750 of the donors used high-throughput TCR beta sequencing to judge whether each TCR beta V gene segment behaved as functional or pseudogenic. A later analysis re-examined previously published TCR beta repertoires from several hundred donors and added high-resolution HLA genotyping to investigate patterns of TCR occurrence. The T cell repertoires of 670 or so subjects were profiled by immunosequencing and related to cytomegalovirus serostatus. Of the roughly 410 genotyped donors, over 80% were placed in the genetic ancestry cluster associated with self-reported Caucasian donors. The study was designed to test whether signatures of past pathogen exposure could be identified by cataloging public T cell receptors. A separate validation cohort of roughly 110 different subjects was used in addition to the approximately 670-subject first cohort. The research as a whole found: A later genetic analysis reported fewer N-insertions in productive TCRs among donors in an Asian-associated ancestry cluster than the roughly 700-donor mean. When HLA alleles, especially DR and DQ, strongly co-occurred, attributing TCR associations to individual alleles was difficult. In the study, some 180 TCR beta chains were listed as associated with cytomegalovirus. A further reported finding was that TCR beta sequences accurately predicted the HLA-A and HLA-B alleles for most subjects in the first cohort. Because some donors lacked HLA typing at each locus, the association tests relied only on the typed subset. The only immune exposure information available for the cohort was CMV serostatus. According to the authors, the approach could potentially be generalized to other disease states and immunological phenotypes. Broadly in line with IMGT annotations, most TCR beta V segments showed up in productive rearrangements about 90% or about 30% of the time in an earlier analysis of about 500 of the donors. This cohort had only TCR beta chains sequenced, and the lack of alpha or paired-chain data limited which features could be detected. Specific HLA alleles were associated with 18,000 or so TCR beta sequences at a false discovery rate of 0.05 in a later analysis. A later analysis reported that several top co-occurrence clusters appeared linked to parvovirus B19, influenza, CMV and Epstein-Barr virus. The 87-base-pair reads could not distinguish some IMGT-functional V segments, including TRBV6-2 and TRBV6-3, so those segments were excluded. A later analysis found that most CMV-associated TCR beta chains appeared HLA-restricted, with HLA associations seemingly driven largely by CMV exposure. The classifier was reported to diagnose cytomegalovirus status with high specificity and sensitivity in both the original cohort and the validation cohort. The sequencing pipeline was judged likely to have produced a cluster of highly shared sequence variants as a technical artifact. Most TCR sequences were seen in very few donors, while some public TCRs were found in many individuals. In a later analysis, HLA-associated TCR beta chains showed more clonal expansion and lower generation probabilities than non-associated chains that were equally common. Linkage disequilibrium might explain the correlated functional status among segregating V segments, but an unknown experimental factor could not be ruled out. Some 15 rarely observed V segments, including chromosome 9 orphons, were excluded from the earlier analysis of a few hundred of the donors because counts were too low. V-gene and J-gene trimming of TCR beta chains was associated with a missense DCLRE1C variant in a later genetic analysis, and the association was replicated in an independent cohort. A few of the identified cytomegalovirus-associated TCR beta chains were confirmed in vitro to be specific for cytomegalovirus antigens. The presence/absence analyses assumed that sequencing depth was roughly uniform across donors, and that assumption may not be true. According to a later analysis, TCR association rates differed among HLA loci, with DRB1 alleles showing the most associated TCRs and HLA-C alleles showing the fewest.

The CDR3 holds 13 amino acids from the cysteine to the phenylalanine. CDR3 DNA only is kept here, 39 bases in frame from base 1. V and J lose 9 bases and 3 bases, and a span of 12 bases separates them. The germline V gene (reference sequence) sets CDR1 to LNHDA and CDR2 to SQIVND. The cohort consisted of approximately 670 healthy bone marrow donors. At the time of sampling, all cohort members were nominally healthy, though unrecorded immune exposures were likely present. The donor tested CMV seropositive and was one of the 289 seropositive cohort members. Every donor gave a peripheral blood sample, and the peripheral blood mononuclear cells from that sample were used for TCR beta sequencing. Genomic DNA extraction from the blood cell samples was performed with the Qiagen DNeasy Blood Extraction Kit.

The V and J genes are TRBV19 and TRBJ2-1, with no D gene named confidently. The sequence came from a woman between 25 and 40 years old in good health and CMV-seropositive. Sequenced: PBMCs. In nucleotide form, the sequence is TGTGCCAGCGCTGCGACTTACTACAATGAGCAGTTCTTC. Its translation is CASAATYYNEQFF.